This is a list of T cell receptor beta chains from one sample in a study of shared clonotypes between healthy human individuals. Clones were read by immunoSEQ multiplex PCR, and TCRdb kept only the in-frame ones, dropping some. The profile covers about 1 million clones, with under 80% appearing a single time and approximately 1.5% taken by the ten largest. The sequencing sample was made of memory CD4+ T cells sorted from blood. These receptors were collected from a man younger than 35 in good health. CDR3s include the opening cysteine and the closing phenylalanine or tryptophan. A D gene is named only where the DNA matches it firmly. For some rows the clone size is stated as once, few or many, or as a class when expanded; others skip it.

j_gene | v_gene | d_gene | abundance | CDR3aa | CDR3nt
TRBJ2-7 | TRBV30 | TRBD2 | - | CASSRLAGGTYEQYF | TGTGCCTCGAGCCGTCTAGCGGGAGGAACCTACGAGCAGTACTTC
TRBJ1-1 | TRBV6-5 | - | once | CASSITMNTEAFF | TGTGCCAGCAGTATTACCATGAACACTGAAGCTTTCTTT
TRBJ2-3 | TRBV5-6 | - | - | CASGSRTATSTDTQYF | TGTGCCAGCGGATCTCGGACGGCTACTAGCACAGATACGCAGTATTTT
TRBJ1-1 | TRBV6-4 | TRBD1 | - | CASSDSRTGGGNTEAFF | TGTGCCAGCAGTGACTCTCGGACAGGGGGCGGGAACACTGAAGCTTTCTTT
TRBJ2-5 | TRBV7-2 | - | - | CASSPRRGGGETQYF | TGTGCCAGCAGCCCCCGCAGGGGTGGGGGAGAGACCCAGTACTTC
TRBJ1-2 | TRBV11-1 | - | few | CASSYDRNYGYTF | TGTGCCAGCAGCTACGACAGGAACTATGGCTACACCTTC
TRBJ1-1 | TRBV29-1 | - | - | CSVDPGTPTEAFF | TGCAGCGTTGACCCAGGGACACCCACTGAAGCTTTCTTT
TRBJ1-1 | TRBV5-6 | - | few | CASSKQGVNTEAFF | TGTGCCAGCAGCAAACAGGGTGTGAACACTGAAGCTTTCTTT
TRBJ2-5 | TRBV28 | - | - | CASSFGLRQETQYF | TGTGCCAGCAGTTTTGGGCTACGACAAGAGACCCAGTACTTC
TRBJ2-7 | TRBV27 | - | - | CASSSKQWVEQYF | TGTGCCAGCAGTTCGAAGCAGTGGGTCGAGCAGTACTTC
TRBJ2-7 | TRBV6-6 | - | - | CASSYLSSYEQYF | TGTGCCAGCAGTTACCTCAGCTCCTACGAGCAGTACTTC
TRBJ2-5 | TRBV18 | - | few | CASSPLMSETQYF | TGTGCCAGCTCACCATTAATGTCAGAGACCCAGTACTTC
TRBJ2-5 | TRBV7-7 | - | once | CASSAIPGFQETQYF | TGTGCTAGCAGCGCGATCCCAGGGTTCCAAGAGACCCAGTACTTC
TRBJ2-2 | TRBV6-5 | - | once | CASSHTGELFF | TGTGCCAGCAGCCACACCGGGGAGCTGTTTTTT
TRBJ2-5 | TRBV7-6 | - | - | CASSLGGGLSETQYF | TGTGCCAGCAGCTTAGGGGGGGGGCTCTCTGAGACCCAGTACTTC
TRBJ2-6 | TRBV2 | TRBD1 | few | CASSSQGAGGANVLTF | TGTGCCAGCAGCTCACAGGGGGCGGGTGGGGCCAACGTCCTGACTTTC
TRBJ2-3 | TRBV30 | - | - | CAWSVANWPLF | TGTGCCTGGAGTGTTGCTAATTGGCCGCTTTTT
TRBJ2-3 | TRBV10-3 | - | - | CAIGTDRQIRTDTQYF | TGTGCCATCGGGACGGATAGACAGATACGCACAGATACGCAGTATTTT
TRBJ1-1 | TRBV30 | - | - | CAWRPGQFHTEAFF | TGTGCCTGGAGACCCGGACAGTTCCACACTGAAGCTTTCTTT